This entry lists 2 T cell receptor beta chains sequenced from one sample in a study of T-cell reconstitution after alpha-beta-depleted transplantation in children. The authors prepared the TCRbeta library with unique molecular identifiers. Each CDR3 protein gets one entry after TCRdb re-called the PCR reads with MiXCR. The data hold 200,000 to 300,000 distinct CDR3 sequences, with about 12% observed a single time. This specimen was PBMCs from the stem cell graft donor, taken from the stem cell graft. The receptor set was obtained from a human donor who donated a stem cell graft to a child with acute lymphoblastic leukemia.

Ten or more counts support this clonotype. The V and J genes are TRBV20-1 and TRBJ2-3, with TRBD2 matching over 8 bases. This CDR3 contains 18 residues. The V and J ends lost 0 bases and 6 bases, in that order; junction bases with no gene match: 17. Germline V CDR1 and CDR2: DFQATT, SNEGSKA (reference sequence). As DNA, the CDR3 is TGCAGTGCTAGAGATCCCGCGCTATCGGGAGGGGTCTGGGATACGCAGTATTTT. It is translated as CSARDPALSGGVWDTQYF.

Remarks on this clonotype: A much larger clone lies a single base off, so this may be a read error. This chain uses TRBV11-2 with TRBJ2-3; weak D call: TRBD2 (5 bases). Germline lookup yields CDR1 SGHAT and CDR2 FQNNGV. This CDR3 spans 16 amino acids. The CDR3 DNA sequence: TGTGCCATCAGCTCTCGGGGTGCGCGGCCCGGAAATACGCAGTATTTT. Translated: CAISSRGARPGNTQYF.